These 16 T cell receptor beta chains were sequenced from one sample in a study of T-cell reconstitution after alpha-beta-depleted transplantation in children (dated by TCRdb to the mid-2010s). The library was generated by PCR. The sequencing machine was an Illumina HiSeq 2500. To normalize quantification of the TCRbeta repertoire, the TCR libraries were built with molecular barcoding that relied on unique molecular identifiers. TCRdb trimmed public reads at Q25 via fastp, called clones via MiXCR and kept in-frame beta chains. Identical CDR3 protein sequences are pooled into one entry, listed with their most common genes and DNA. The sample table holds approximately 640,000 distinct CDR3 sequences, of which approximately 15% were seen once. Of the sample, approximately 1% falls within the top ten clones. The sequenced sample was PBMCs from the stem cell graft donor, obtained from the stem cell graft. These TCRs come from a human donor who donated a stem cell graft to a child with acute myeloid leukemia.

This clonotype has just a few counts. This chain uses TRBV7-2 with TRBJ1-5, with D possibly matching TRBD1 (5 bases). CDR1 SGHTA and CDR2 FQGNSA come from the germline V gene. The length of the CDR3 is 16 residues. Trimming cost V 5 bases and J 0 bases, with 14 bases left between them. The chain's CDR3 is CASSVSGTDSNQPQHF. In nucleotides, the CDR3 is TGTGCCAGCAGCGTCTCCGGGACGGATAGCAATCAGCCCCAGCATTTT.

This clonotype was seen more than once but under ten times. J is TRBJ2-5 and V is TRBV11-1; D is perhaps TRBD1 or TRBD2 (5 bases each). This CDR3 comprises 13 residues. V was shortened by 11 bases and J by 5 bases, with 18 bases between the two germline ends. Germline V gives CDR1 SGHAT, CDR2 FQDESV (reference sequence). The CDR3 bases are TGTGCCTGGCGAGGGGCCTTGGGGGAGACCCAGTACTTC. This sequence encodes CAWRGALGETQYF. The complete variable domain, with remaining parts taken from reference TRBV11-1 and TRBJ2-5, reads EAEVAQSPRYKITEKSQAVAFWCDPISGHATLYWYRQILGQGPELLVQFQDESVVDDSQLPKDRFSAERLKGVDSTLKIQPAELGDSAMYLCAWRGALGETQYFGPGTRLLVL.

The sample holds one count of this clonotype. The chain couples TRBV4-1 to TRBJ2-5; D may be TRBD2 (6 bases). The V end was cut by 3 bases, the J end by 1 base, with 9 bases between. The length of the CDR3 is 14 residues. Germline V lookup: CDR1 MGHRA, CDR2 YSYEKL. As DNA, the CDR3 is TGCGCCAGCAGCCAGCGGGACTTCCAAGAGACCCAGTACTTC. It specifies CASSQRDFQETQYF.

This clonotype was counted only a few times. V usage is TRBV7-2 and J usage is TRBJ1-5, with a weak D call TRBD1 (6 bases). V lost 2 bases to trimming and J lost 7 bases, with 9 bases between them. In germline, CDR1 is SGHTA, CDR2 FQGNSA. The length of the CDR3 is 13 residues. The chain's CDR3 is CASSLQGQQPQHF. The CDR3 bases are TGTGCCAGCAGCTTACAGGGGCAACAGCCCCAGCATTTT. Full variable domain (remainder filled in from reference TRBV7-2 and TRBJ1-5): GAGVSQSPSNKVTEKGKDVELRCDPISGHTALYWYRQSLGQGLEFLIYFQGNSAPDKSGLPSDRFSAERTGGSVSTLTIQRTQQEDSAVYLCASSLQGQQPQHFGDGTRLSIL.

This clonotype was observed a handful of times. This rearrangement joins TRBV27 to TRBJ1-1; D not certain. The CDR3 consists of 14 residues. CDR1 and CDR2 (germline): MNHEY, SMNVEV (reference sequence). Trimming took off 5 bases at V and 4 bases at J, with 14 bases between the two ends. The CDR3 protein is CASSVHPRGTEAFF. The CDR3 DNA reads TGTGCCAGCAGTGTGCATCCCCGGGGCACTGAAGCTTTCTTT.

The chain uses TRBV20-1 and TRBJ2-3; 7 nucleotides align to TRBD1. Germline values: CDR1 DFQATT, CDR2 SNEGSKA (reference sequence). The V segment lost 0 bases and the J segment 2 bases; nucleotides outside the gene matches: 5. This CDR3 has 15 amino acids. CDR3 sequence reads: CSARDRQGYTDTQYF. The CDR3 bases are TGCAGTGCTAGAGATCGACAGGGCTACACAGATACGCAGTATTTT.

This clonotype was counted at least ten times. V and J are TRBV29-1 and TRBJ2-1, with 10 bases fitting TRBD1. Trimming took 7 bases from V and 5 from J; bases not matched to a gene: 5. Germline V CDR1 and CDR2: SQVTM, ANQGSEA. The CDR3 sequence is 13 residues long. CDR3: CSAGTGDHNEQFF. In nucleotides, the CDR3 is TGCAGCGCCGGGACAGGGGACCACAATGAGCAGTTCTTC.

This sequence joins TRBV4-2 and TRBJ2-7, with D unclear. This CDR3 has 13 amino acids. Germline V gives CDR1 LGHNA, CDR2 YNFKEQ. In DNA form, the CDR3 reads TGTGCCAGGAGCCCCGGGCGCGGCTACGAGCAGTACGTC. It specifies CARSPGRGYEQYV.

The chain recombines TRBV7-2 with TRBJ1-2; 8 bases align to TRBD1. The CDR3 spans 15 residues. V gave up 0 bases and J gave up 6 bases; unmatched junction bases: 6. Per the germline V gene, CDR1 is SGHTA and CDR2 is FQGNSA. Here the CDR3 reads CASSLAEAGGNGYTF. As DNA, the CDR3 is TGTGCCAGCAGCTTAGCGGAGGCAGGGGGCAATGGCTACACCTTC.

In its sample, this clonotype was seen a few times. The rearrangement joins TRBV28 to TRBJ2-7, with D tentatively TRBD1 (6 bases). This CDR3 comprises 15 residues. CDR1 is MDHEN and CDR2 is SYDVKM in the germline V gene. The V end lost 6 bases, the J end lost 0 bases, and 15 bases lay between the germline ends. For the CDR3, the DNA is TGTGCCAGCAGCTACACAGGGTACAACTCCTACGAGCAGTACTTC. Translating it yields CASSYTGYNSYEQYF.

The chain links TRBV4-1 to TRBJ1-2; D is unresolved. Germline V CDR1 and CDR2: MGHRA, YSYEKL. V dropped 0 bases and J dropped 8 bases, with 10 bases sitting between them. The CDR3 runs 13 residues. Here the CDR3 DNA reads TGCGCCAGCAGCCAAGATGGAGTGAGAGGCTACACCTTC. Residues: CASSQDGVRGYTF.

Turning to this clonotype: This could be a read error, since a much larger clone is one nucleotide away. J is TRBJ2-3 and V is TRBV20-1, with D perhaps matching TRBD1 (6 bases). Trimming took off 1 base at V and 5 bases at J, with 10 bases between the two ends. Germline V gives CDR1 DFQATT, CDR2 SNEGSKA (reference sequence). The length of the CDR3 is 13 residues. This CDR3 is CSARGQARDTQYF. The CDR3 region has the DNA TGCAGTGCTAGAGGACAGGCGAGAGATACGCAGTATTTT.

In regard to this clonotype: A single base separates this from a much larger clone, so it may be a read error. This chain joins TRBV20-1 and TRBJ2-7, with a weak D call TRBD2 (6 bases). The CDR3 has 13 amino acids. Germline CDR1 reads DFQATT; CDR2 reads SNEGSKA (reference sequence). The CDR3 DNA sequence: TGCAGTTCTAGTGCCTCGGGGGCCTACGAGCAGTACTTC. This gives the protein CSSSASGAYEQYF.

This clonotype was counted ten times or more. The rearrangement links TRBV20-1 to TRBJ1-2; 8 nucleotides line up with TRBD1. Trimming took 3 bases from V and 2 from J; bases not matched to a gene: 5. This CDR3 region has 14 residues. Germline CDR1 DFQATT, CDR2 SNEGSKA (reference sequence). CDR3 bases: TGCAGTGCTAGTATGCGGACAGGGAACTATGGCTACACCTTC. Protein product: CSASMRTGNYGYTF.

At least ten counts were recorded for this clonotype. This sequence joins TRBV21-1 and TRBJ2-7; the D call of TRBD2 is as the table states it, not checked on the DNA. TRBV21-1 counts as a pseudogene. The CDR3 extends over 11 amino acids. Here the CDR3 reads CAGDVPYEQYF. CDR3 in DNA: TGTGCGGGAGACGTTCCCTACGAGCAGTACTTC.

This chain joins TRBV20-1 and TRBJ2-1; 9 positions match TRBD2. The CDR3 length is 16 residues. V lost 4 bases, J lost 6 bases, and 13 bases stayed unmatched. CDR1 and CDR2 (germline): DFQATT, SNEGSKA (reference sequence). The CDR3: CSAKSLSGGPFNEQFF. The CDR3 DNA reads as TGCAGTGCTAAATCCCTCAGCGGGGGGCCTTTCAATGAGCAGTTCTTC.